A selection of T cell receptor beta chains follows, all from one sample in a study of blood T cells in healthy people across ages. From the 5' RACE reads, TCRdb called clonotypes with MiXCR, one entry per CDR3 protein. Here the sample spans 1,100,000 or so distinct CDR3 sequences, 40% to 45% being singletons. Sequenced material: blood. The source is a woman in her sixties or seventies in good health. Each CDR3 is given with its conserved first and last residue. The D gene is left open where the match is weak. Clone size, where shown, is once, few, many, or a class for clones that have expanded.

>TRBV11-2|TRBJ2-5|.|.
TGTGCCAGCAGCATCGGGAGTAAGGAGACCCAGTACTTC
CASSIGSKETQYF
>TRBV5-1|TRBJ2-1|TRBD1|once
TGCGCCAGCAGCTTGGGGACAGGGGGCGGGTACAATGAGCAGTTCTTC
CASSLGTGGGYNEQFF
>TRBV28|TRBJ2-3|TRBD1|.
TGTGCCAGCAGAATTGGGACAGGCAACTACACAGATACGCAGTATTTT
CASRIGTGNYTDTQYF
>TRBV20-1|TRBJ2-7|.|.
TGCAGTGCCGGCCGGGGGAGCGCAAGTGGCGAGCAGTACTTC
CSAGRGSASGEQYF
>TRBV5-1|TRBJ1-2|TRBD1|.
TGCACCAGCAGCTTGGCCGAAAGGGGGCTCTCCTATGGCTACACCTTT
CTSSLAERGLSYGYTF
>TRBV12-3/TRBV12-4|TRBJ2-3|.|.
TGTGCTAGCAGACTGAGCACAGATATGCAGTATTTT
CASRLSTDMQYF
>TRBV20-1|TRBJ2-1|TRBD2|.
TGCAGTGCTAGAGCGGCGGGAGTGAATGAGCAGTTCTTC
CSARAAGVNEQFF
>TRBV20-1|TRBJ1-1|.|.
TGCAGTGCCGAGGGCATTCAGAACACTGAAGCTTTCTTT
CSAEGIQNTEAFF
>TRBV12-3/TRBV12-4|TRBJ2-2|.|few
TGTGCCAGCATGAGGAACACCGGGGAGCTGTTTTTT
CASMRNTGELFF
>TRBV29-1|TRBJ2-7|.|few
TGCAGCGTTGCGGGCCAAGTCCCCTCCTACGAGCAGTACTTC
CSVAGQVPSYEQYF
>TRBV6-1|TRBJ2-1|TRBD1|.
TGTGCCAGCAGTCAGACGGGACAGCTGAACAATGAGCAGTTCTTC
CASSQTGQLNNEQFF